This T cell receptor (beta chain) was captured by sequencing in a study of T cells in localized non-small cell lung cancer. In regard to this clone: Its antigen is unidentified.

Clones were read by immunoSEQ multiplex PCR, and TCRdb kept only the in-frame ones, dropping some. The table has 15,000 to 20,000 clones, almost 85% seen once. The germline V gene encodes CDR1 SGHDT and CDR2 YYEEEE. This CDR3 spans 13 amino acids. J lost 10 bases, V lost 2 bases, and 6 bases had no gene match. Findings of the study overall: Uninvolved adjacent lung showed the highest T cell clonality, exceeding tumor. Sequencing covered just one tumor region, so heterogeneity cannot be ruled out. A median of about 50 clones ranked among the top 100 in tumor appeared in adjacent lung. Longer overall survival was associated with a higher density of T cells in the blood.

Sequencing used peripheral blood, obtained before any cancer treatment. The sequence derives from a male donor older than 55 with stage I lung adenocarcinoma. V is TRBV5-6 and J is TRBJ2-1; TRBD2 agrees at 7 bases. The DNA for the CDR3 is TGTGCCAGCAGCTTTCGAGGGAGGGGAGAGCAGTTCTTC. Its protein product is CASSFRGRGEQFF.